One sample yielded the 25 T cell receptor beta chains listed below, sequenced in a study of tumor-infiltrating lymphocytes in primary liver carcinoma. Germline DNA was also extracted, with blood RNA taken from unsorted whole blood. Synthesis of TCR beta cDNA was carried out from approximately 470 ng total RNA with a constant-region primer. Employing slightly modified ARM-PCR, three nested multiplex PCR rounds were run, and these gave rise to the TCR beta libraries. Amplification in the first two PCR rounds was performed using TRBV1-TRBV30 forward primers and a C-beta reverse primer for approximately 10 cycles each. TCRdb reprocessed the multiplex PCR reads via MiXCR and lists one record per CDR3 protein. The sample carries 300,000 to 350,000 distinct CDR3 sequences, approximately 54% recorded once. Sequencing used peripheral blood. These receptor sequences come from a woman in her 30s with primary liver carcinoma and hepatitis B virus infection.

This clonotype came up a few times. The rearrangement uses TRBV4-2 and TRBJ1-2, with 10 bases that match TRBD1. CDR1 is LGHNA and CDR2 is YNFKEQ in the germline V gene. With 1 base clipped from V and 5 bases from J, the junction kept 7 bases outside the gene matches. The CDR3 contains 16 residues. The CDR3 loop is CASSQGEWTGGYGYTF. In DNA form, the CDR3 reads TGTGCCAGCAGCCAAGGGGAGTGGACAGGGGGATATGGCTACACCTTC.

With respect to this clonotype: An end of the junction does not agree with germline; a read error may underlie this. The chain links TRBV11-3 to TRBJ2-1; D not resolved. CDR1 SGHNT and CDR2 YENEEA come from the germline V gene. The CDR3 runs to 14 residues. The CDR3 coding sequence is TGTGCCAGCAAAACCCCCGGATCCTACATTGAGCAGTCCTTC. This sequence encodes CASKTPGSYIEQSF.

The chain is built from TRBV14 and TRBJ2-7, with 9 bases that match TRBD2. CDR3 length: 16 amino acids. Trimming removed 1 base from V and 3 bases from J; junction bases left unmatched: 7. Looked up from germline, CDR1 is SGHDN and CDR2 is FVKESK. CDR3 in DNA: TGTGCCAGCAGCCAAGTCGGTAGCGGGAGTGACTACGAGCAGTACTTC. Protein product: CASSQVGSGSDYEQYF.

As to this clonotype: A read error is possible here, since a much larger clone lies one base away. The V call is TRBV29-1, the J call TRBJ2-1; 9 bases map to TRBD2. This CDR3 is 14 amino acids long. Germline V lookup: CDR1 SQVTM, CDR2 ANQGSEA. V lost 3 bases to trimming and J lost 5 bases; unmatched junction nucleotides: 5. CDR3 in amino acids: CSVELAGGHNEQFF. The CDR3 DNA follows: TGCAGCGTTGAGTTGGCGGGAGGGCACAATGAGCAGTTCTTC.

The CDR3 loop reads CASSIPLAGGADTQYF. The CDR3 bases are TGTGCCAGTAGTATTCCCTTAGCGGGAGGCGCAGATACGCAGTATTTT. J is TRBJ2-3 and V is TRBV19; 10 bases line up with TRBD2. Trimming took 3 bases from V and 4 from J; bases not matched to a gene: 7. The CDR3 length is 16 residues. Germline CDR1 is LNHDA and CDR2 is SQIVND (reference sequence).

A word on this clonotype: This may arise from a read error, as a much more abundant clone is one base away. The chain couples TRBV29-1 to TRBJ1-5, with a possible D match to TRBD1 (5 bases). The CDR3 is 12 residues long. The germline CDR1 and CDR2 sequences are SQVTM and ANQGSEA. V lost 8 bases to trimming and J lost 2 bases, with 10 bases between them. CDR3 protein: CSILTGNQPQHF. CDR3 nucleotides: TGCAGCATTCTGACAGGCAATCAGCCCCAGCATTTT.

The V gene is TRBV4-1, the J gene TRBJ2-7; D ambiguous. The CDR3 loop spans 15 amino acids. CDR1 is MGHRA and CDR2 is YSYEKL in the germline V gene. Trimming stripped 4 bases from V and 5 bases from J, with 18 bases between. CDR3: CASSRDLDPADEQYF. The CDR3 bases are TGCGCCAGCAGCCGAGACTTGGACCCCGCGGACGAGCAGTACTTC.

This clonotype was seen more than once but under ten times. This may come from a read error, since a much larger clone is one base off. The chain combines TRBV6-6 with TRBJ1-2, with 7 bases fitting TRBD1. The CDR3 is 13 residues long. CDR1 and CDR2 from the germline V gene are MNHNY and SVGAGI (reference sequence). J was trimmed by 9 bases and V by 5 bases; bases with no gene match: 9. CDR3 nucleotide sequence: TGTGCCAGCAGTGACAGGGCCCGGGATAGCTACACCTTC. Its translation: CASSDRARDSYTF.

Concerning this clonotype itself: One junction end does not reproduce the germline sequence, and a read error may be involved. The CDR3 reads CVSTSSRQYTEAFF. CDR3 nucleotides: TGTGTCAGCACCTCCTCCAGACAGTACACTGAAGCTTTCTTT. The chain uses TRBV11-2 and TRBJ1-1; a weak D match, TRBD1 (5 bases). CDR3 length: 14 residues. Germline V gene lookup returns CDR1 SGHAT and CDR2 FQNNGV.

Regarding this clonotype: A read error may explain this, as a much larger clone is one base away. This sequence joins TRBV6-1 and TRBJ2-3; D may be TRBD1 (5 bases). TRBJ1-5 matches the DNA end more closely, so the J call is doubtful. CDR3 length equals 16 residues. Germline CDR1 reads MNHNS; CDR2 reads SASEGT. This chain's CDR3 is CASSVPASGSFGTQHF. CDR3 nucleotides: TGTGCCAGCAGTGTCCCCGCTAGCGGGAGCTTCGGGACGCAGCATTTT.

The chain links TRBV6-5 to TRBJ2-5; either TRBD1 or TRBD2 may supply D (5 bases each). CDR1 and CDR2 (germline): MNHEY, SVGAGI. The CDR3 totals 15 residues. V was pared by 2 bases and J by 2 bases, with 12 bases between. This chain's CDR3 is CASSYRGRAQETQYF. CDR3 DNA sequence: TGTGCCAGCAGTTACCGGGGCAGGGCTCAAGAGACCCAGTACTTC.

In the case of this clonotype: A junction boundary mismatches the germline segment, possibly from a read error. The chain is built from TRBV12-3 or TRBV12-4 and TRBJ1-2; D is unresolved. The CDR3 extends over 15 amino acids. CDR3: CASSFEGLTNYDYTF. CDR3 DNA sequence: TGTGCCAGCAGTTTTGAAGGGCTGACTAACTATGACTACACCTTC.

This clonotype was observed a handful of times. A junction boundary mismatches the germline segment, possibly from a read error. CDR3 loop: CASSQPMASLNEQSF. CDR3 coding DNA: TGTGCCAGCAGCCAGCCGATGGCCTCCCTTAATGAGCAGTCCTTC. The chain is built from TRBV14 and TRBJ2-1; D gene ambiguous. The CDR3 contains 15 residues. Germline CDR1 SGHDN, CDR2 FVKESK. Looking up the rest from reference TRBV14 and TRBJ2-1 gives the full variable domain: EAGVTQFPSHSVIEKGQTVTLRCDPISGHDNLYWYRRVMGKEIKFLLHFVKESKQDESGMPNNRFLAERTGGTYSTLKVQPAELEDSGVYFCASSQPMASLNEQSFGPGTRLTVL.

This clonotype turned up a few times. J is TRBJ2-1 and V is TRBV5-4, with 8 bases fitting TRBD1. The V and J ends lost 6 bases and 9 bases, in that order; junction bases with no gene match: 14. CDR3 length equals 15 residues. Germline CDR1 is SGHNT and CDR2 is YYREEE (reference sequence). This chain's CDR3 is CASISWTGSDSEQFF. The CDR3 DNA sequence: TGTGCCAGCATCTCGTGGACAGGGTCAGACAGTGAGCAGTTCTTC.

This clonotype was recorded once. One junction end disagrees with the germline gene, perhaps due to a read error. The CDR3 nucleotides read TGTGCCAGCAGCTATCTAACAGGGGTCTCTGGGAACACCATATATTTT. Amino acid sequence: CASSYLTGVSGNTIYF. The J gene is TRBJ1-3, the V gene TRBV11-2; 7 bases map to TRBD1. The CDR3 contains 16 residues. Germline V gene data show CDR1 as SGHAT and CDR2 as FQNNGV.

In the case of this clonotype: An end of the junction does not agree with germline; a read error may underlie this. The genes are TRBV11-2 and TRBJ2-1; 8 bases are a match to TRBD2. CDR1 is SGHAT, CDR2 FQNNGV, per germline. This CDR3 region has 15 residues. The CDR3: CSSRTTGGPYNEQFF. The CDR3 DNA reads as TGTTCCAGCAGAACAACGGGAGGGCCCTACAATGAGCAGTTCTTC.

The table lists this clonotype with a few counts. V and J are TRBV5-4 and TRBJ2-1; 9 nucleotides line up with TRBD2. This CDR3 region has 14 residues. With 3 bases clipped from V and 10 bases from J, the junction kept 8 bases outside the gene matches. From germline, CDR1 is SGHNT and CDR2 YYREEE (reference sequence). The CDR3 bases are TGTGCCAGCAGCTCTAGCGGGACTTCCAGGGAGCAGTTCTTC. This gives the protein CASSSSGTSREQFF.

By its share, this clonotype is medium-sized. The chain recombines TRBV11-1 with TRBJ2-5; D might be TRBD2 (5 bases). This CDR3 is 14 amino acids long. The V and J ends lost 4 bases and 3 bases respectively, with 12 bases between them. Looked up from germline, CDR1 is SGHAT and CDR2 is FQDESV (reference sequence). CDR3 amino acids: CASSSGLFEETQYF. The CDR3 region has the DNA TGTGCCAGCAGCTCTGGACTGTTCGAAGAGACCCAGTACTTC.

As concerns this clonotype: Just one base apart from a much larger clone, this may be a read error. The V and J genes are TRBV12-3 or TRBV12-4 and TRBJ1-1; D may be TRBD1 (6 bases). The CDR3 is 14 amino acids. Trimming took 4 bases from V and 2 from J, leaving 11 bases between them. CDR3 amino acids: CASSSRGTNTEAFF. The CDR3 DNA sequence: TGTGCCAGCAGTTCCAGGGGAACTAACACTGAAGCTTTCTTT.

This clonotype was seen ten or more times. The chain carries TRBV29-1 and TRBJ2-7, with TRBD2 as a possible D gene (6 bases). V lost 6 bases, J lost 6 bases, and 12 bases lay in between. Germline values: CDR1 SQVTM, CDR2 ANQGSEA. This CDR3 spans 11 amino acids. The CDR3 loop reads CSVMTRGEQYF. The CDR3, as DNA: TGCAGCGTAATGACTAGGGGCGAGCAGTACTTC.

This clonotype came up many times. This sequence joins TRBV6-5 and TRBJ2-1; D may match TRBD1 or TRBD2 (5 bases each). Trimming removed 2 bases from V and 6 bases from J, with 11 bases in between. The CDR3 has 14 residues. In germline, CDR1 is MNHEY, CDR2 SVGAGI. CDR3: CASSYGGSGNEQFF. DNA for the CDR3: TGTGCCAGCAGTTACGGGGGTTCGGGCAATGAGCAGTTCTTC.

The V gene is TRBV5-6, the J gene TRBJ2-3; tentative D call: TRBD2 (5 bases). This CDR3 contains 15 residues. Per germline, CDR1 SGHDT and CDR2 YYEEEE. V lost 2 bases and J 7 bases, leaving 17 bases between the germline ends. As DNA, the CDR3 is TGTGCCAGCAGCTTCGAGCGGAGCCTAATCAATACGCAGTATTTT. As protein: CASSFERSLINTQYF.

The table lists this clonotype with a count of one. The V gene is TRBV29-1, the J gene TRBJ2-7; D may be TRBD1 (5 bases). The V end lost 4 bases, the J end lost 6 bases, and 16 bases lay between the germline ends. The CDR3 loop spans 13 amino acids. The germline CDR1 and CDR2 sequences are SQVTM and ANQGSEA. CDR3 DNA sequence: TGCAGCGTTGCAGGCACATGGGGCCTCGAGCAGTACTTC. Its translation: CSVAGTWGLEQYF.

In its sample, this clonotype was seen once. One base away lies a much larger clone, so this may be a sequencing read error. The V and J genes are TRBV6-5 and TRBJ2-1, with a possible D match to TRBD2 (6 bases). V shed 6 bases and J shed 8 bases, with 20 bases lying between them. The CDR3 is 15 amino acids. The V gene's germline CDR1 is MNHEY and CDR2 SVGAGI. The CDR3 loop is CASRNLGGGGDEQFF. The CDR3 nucleotides are TGTGCCAGCAGGAACCTTGGTGGGGGAGGAGATGAGCAGTTCTTC.

In the case of this clonotype: This is likely a read error, given that the CDR3 carries no conserved phenylalanine or tryptophan at its end. The chain combines TRBV11-1 with TRBJ2-6; D might be TRBD1 (6 bases). Germline V gene sequence: CDR1 SGHAT, CDR2 FQDESV (reference sequence). CDR3 size: 17 residues. CDR3 sequence reads: CARSYPAGETGANVLTS. DNA for the CDR3: TGTGCCAGAAGCTATCCGGCAGGGGAAACTGGGGCCAACGTCCTGACTTCC.